Each of the 9 T cell receptor beta chains below was sequenced from the same sample in a study of T cells in tumors after PD-1 blockade. This table comes from immunoSEQ multiplex PCR, and its TCRdb copy is limited to in-frame clones, with some not included. The sample includes some 47,000 clones, 75% to 85% of them seen just once. The input for sequencing was PBMCs, taken before anti-PD-1 treatment. The receptor source for this set is a human donor with basal cell carcinoma.

The V and J genes are TRBV28 and TRBJ2-7, with 10 bases lining up with TRBD2. Unmatched junction bases numbered 8, after V lost 6 bases and J lost 3 bases. This CDR3 has 15 residues. Germline CDR1 is MDHEN and CDR2 is SYDVKM. The CDR3 loop is CASREERGGVYEQYF. The CDR3 DNA reads as TGTGCCAGCAGGGAAGAGCGGGGGGGCGTCTACGAGCAGTACTTC.

The chain employs TRBV2 and TRBJ2-7, with TRBD2 matching over 10 bases. From germline, CDR1 is SNHLY and CDR2 FYNNEI. V gave up 2 bases and J gave up 6 bases; unmatched junction bases: 4. This CDR3 is built from 14 residues. In DNA, the CDR3 is TGTGCCAGCAGTGAAAGTAGCGGGAGGACCGAGCAGTACTTC. Amino acid sequence: CASSESSGRTEQYF.

The chain combines TRBV9 with TRBJ2-2; D gene uncertain. CDR1 and CDR2 (germline): SGDLS, YYNGEE. This CDR3 contains 12 residues. V lost 1 base to trimming and J lost 7 bases, with 5 bases between them. The CDR3 spells CASSVSFGELFF. CDR3 nucleotide sequence: TGTGCCAGCAGCGTAAGTTTCGGGGAGCTGTTTTTT. Full variable domain (rest looked up from reference TRBV9 and TRBJ2-2): DSGVTQTPKHLITATGQRVTLRCSPRSGDLSVYWYQQSLDQGLQFLIQYYNGEERAKGNILERFSAQQFPDLHSELNLSSLELGDSALYFCASSVSFGELFFGEGSRLTVL.

The chain carries TRBV2 and TRBJ2-2, with TRBD1 as a possible D gene (6 bases). CDR1 SNHLY and CDR2 FYNNEI come from the germline V gene. There are 15 residues in the CDR3. V lost 5 bases and J 4 bases, leaving 14 bases between the germline ends. The CDR3 DNA reads TGTGCCAGCAGTCCCCGCCCAGGGGTCACCGGGGAGCTGTTTTTT. Translating gives CASSPRPGVTGELFF.

This clone was observed once. The J gene is TRBJ1-1, the V gene TRBV12-3 or TRBV12-4, with 8 bases matching TRBD1. The CDR3 spans 12 residues. V shed 10 bases, J shed 9 bases, and the junction held 10 bases outside the gene matches. CDR3 loop: CATRQGNLKAFF. CDR3 in DNA: TGTGCCACCAGACAGGGGAATTTGAAAGCTTTCTTT.

V usage is TRBV19 and J usage is TRBJ2-2; D ambiguous. Germline CDR1 and CDR2: LNHDA and SQIVND (reference sequence). CDR3 length equals 11 residues. The V gene lost 5 bases and the J gene lost 6 bases, with 4 bases spanning the gap. CDR3 loop: CASSYPGELFF. The CDR3 DNA reads TGTGCCAGTAGTTACCCCGGGGAGCTGTTTTTT. The whole variable domain, remainder taken from reference TRBV19 and TRBJ2-2, is DGGITQSPKYLFRKEGQNVTLSCEQNLNHDAMYWYRQDPGQGLRLIYYSQIVNDFQKGDIAEGYSVSREKKESFPLTVTSAQKNPTAFYLCASSYPGELFFGEGSRLTVL.

This clone was found once. J is TRBJ2-7 and V is TRBV5-1; TRBD2 agrees at 7 bases. This CDR3 region has 14 residues. Germline V gene sequence: CDR1 SGHRS, CDR2 YFSETQ. V lost 5 bases to trimming and J lost 2 bases; unmatched junction nucleotides: 7. CDR3 DNA sequence: TGCGCCAGCAGTCCCGATGGGGGGGCCTACGAGCAGTACTTC. Protein: CASSPDGGAYEQYF.

V is TRBV20-1 and J is TRBJ1-2, with a weak D call TRBD1 (5 bases). Germline V gene sequence: CDR1 DFQATT, CDR2 SNEGSKA (reference sequence). This CDR3 is 14 amino acids long. Trimming removed 3 bases at V and 4 bases at J, with 15 bases between. The CDR3 loop is CSASLDSSFYGYTF. CDR3 nucleotide sequence: TGCAGTGCTAGTCTCGACAGTTCCTTCTATGGCTACACCTTC.

The J gene is TRBJ2-3, the V gene TRBV7-8, with a possible D match to TRBD2 (5 bases). The CDR3 extends over 12 amino acids. Germline V gene lookup returns CDR1 SGHVS and CDR2 FQNEAQ. The V and J ends lost 4 bases and 3 bases respectively, with 5 bases between them. CDR3 coding DNA: TGTGCCAGCAGCTGGAGGACAGATACGCAGTATTTT. Translation: CASSWRTDTQYF. Supplemented by reference TRBV7-8 and TRBJ2-3, the full variable domain reads GAGVSQSPRYKVAKRGQDVALRCDPISGHVSLFWYQQALGQGPEFLTYFQNEAQLDKSGLPSDRFFAERPEGSVSTLKIQRTQQEDSAVYLCASSWRTDTQYFGPGTRLTVL.